These 22 T cell receptor beta chains came from one sample sequenced in a study of OX40 agonist ivuxolimab in advanced cancers. The assay was immunoSEQ multiplex PCR, and TCRdb's table has in-frame clones only and misses some. The sample lists 77,000 or so clones; about 90% were seen once. The source was CD4+ or CD8+ T cells sorted from blood, collected in a trial of the OX40 agonist ivuxolimab. The source is an adult with an advanced solid tumor such as melanoma, head and neck, liver or kidney cancer.

The rearrangement joins TRBV7-7 to TRBJ2-2; D is possibly TRBD1 or TRBD2 (6 bases each). The V end lost 1 base, the J end lost 7 bases, and 13 bases lay between the germline ends. The CDR3 loop spans 15 amino acids. Germline assignment: CDR1 SSHAT and CDR2 FNYEAQ (reference sequence). Here the CDR3 reads CASSLGGALGGELFF. CDR3 bases: TGTGCCAGCAGCTTAGGGGGGGCCCTAGGCGGGGAGCTGTTTTTT.

The chain couples TRBV10-3 to TRBJ2-2; 12 nucleotides match TRBD2. V shed 8 bases and J 3 bases; nucleotides not matched to a gene: 7. The CDR3 covers 16 residues. CDR1 and CDR2 (germline): ENHRY, SYGVKD. The CDR3 here is CAISTSGRVDTGELFF. In DNA, the CDR3 is TGTGCCATCTCGACTAGCGGGAGAGTAGACACCGGGGAGCTGTTTTTT.

This chain connects TRBV7-9 to TRBJ1-1, with D possibly TRBD1 on 6 matching bases. The V gene's germline CDR1 is SEHNR and CDR2 FQNEAQ (reference sequence). Trimming removed 10 bases from V and 2 bases from J, with 11 bases in between. This CDR3 is 12 amino acids long. The CDR3 loop is CAIGGKNTEAFF. CDR3 DNA: TGTGCCATAGGGGGAAAAAACACTGAAGCTTTCTTT. The full variable domain, with the rest looked up from reference TRBV7-9 and TRBJ1-1, is DTGVSQNPRHKITKRGQNVTFRCDPISEHNRLYWYRQTLGQGPEFLTYFQNEAQLEKSRLLSDRFSAERPKGSFSTLEIQRTEQGDSAMYLCAIGGKNTEAFFGQGTRLTVV.

The chain uses TRBV11-2 and TRBJ2-7, with 12 nucleotides matching TRBD2. CDR1 is SGHAT, CDR2 FQNNGV, per germline. The J segment lost 9 bases and the V segment lost 2 bases, leaving 5 bases of the junction unmatched. The CDR3 totals 14 residues. The CDR3 DNA is TGTGCCAGCAGCTTAAGGACTAGCGGGGAGGGGCAGTACTTC. Translated: CASSLRTSGEGQYF. Together with reference TRBV11-2 and TRBJ2-7, the CDR3 gives the full variable domain: EAGVAQSPRYKIIEKRQSVAFWCNPISGHATLYWYQQILGQGPKLLIQFQNNGVVDDSQLPKDRFSAERLKGVDSTLKIQPAKLEDSAVYLCASSLRTSGEGQYFGPGTRLTVT.

Only one count was recorded for this clone. Mismatch with germline at one junction end may stem from a read error. The chain recombines TRBV6-1 with TRBJ1-5; D is uncertain. This CDR3 has 9 residues. The germline V gene has CDR1 MNHNS and CDR2 SASEGT. In DNA, the CDR3 is TGTGCCAGCATTCAGCCCCAGCATTTT. Its protein product is CASIQPQHF.

The sample holds one count of this clone. The genes are TRBV18 and TRBJ2-1, with TRBD1 identical over 7 bases. The V segment lost 3 bases and the J segment 4 bases; nucleotides outside the gene matches: 3. The CDR3 is made up of 14 amino acids. Germline loops: CDR1 KGHSH, CDR2 LQKENI. DNA of the CDR3: TGTGCCAGCTCACCGGACAGGAGTTACAATGAGCAGTTCTTC. Encoded protein: CASSPDRSYNEQFF. Using reference TRBV18 and TRBJ2-1 for the parts outside the CDR3, the full variable domain is NAGVMQNPRHLVRRRGQEARLRCSPMKGHSHVYWYRQLPEEGLKFMVYLQKENIIDESGMPKERFSAEFPKEGPSILRIQQVVRGDSAAYFCASSPDRSYNEQFFGPGTRLTVL.

The CDR3 DNA sequence: TGTGCCAGCAGCTCAGGGCAGGGAAGAGAGACCCAGTACTTC. It yields the protein CASSSGQGRETQYF. The chain recombines TRBV7-2 with TRBJ2-5, with D perhaps TRBD1 (5 bases). Per germline, CDR1 SGHTA and CDR2 FQGNSA. This CDR3 region has 14 residues. V gave up 4 bases and J gave up 4 bases, with 13 bases separating them.

V and J are TRBV11-2 and TRBJ2-5; weak D call: TRBD2 (5 bases). V lost 1 base to trimming and J lost 5 bases, with 14 bases between them. This CDR3 has 15 amino acids. Germline V gene lookup returns CDR1 SGHAT and CDR2 FQNNGV. CDR3 region: CASSLALGDWETQYF. The DNA for the CDR3 is TGTGCCAGCAGCTTAGCGCTCGGGGATTGGGAGACCCAGTACTTC.

This chain uses TRBV7-9 with TRBJ1-1, with a possible D match to TRBD1 (6 bases). CDR3 size: 14 residues. The V gene's germline CDR1 is SEHNR and CDR2 FQNEAQ (reference sequence). V was shortened by 0 bases and J by 1 base, with 6 bases between the two germline ends. CDR3 residues: CASSLAGANTEAFF. The CDR3, as DNA: TGTGCCAGCAGCTTAGCGGGGGCGAACACTGAAGCTTTCTTT.

The chain joins TRBV5-6 to TRBJ2-5; 7 nucleotides align to TRBD1. V dropped 0 bases and J dropped 0; count of bases not matched to a gene: 8. From germline, CDR1 is SGHDT and CDR2 YYEEEE. The CDR3 covers 17 residues. As DNA, the CDR3 is TGTGCCAGCAGCTTGGGACTCGGGACAGAATACCAAGAGACCCAGTACTTC. It translates to CASSLGLGTEYQETQYF.

The chain links TRBV11-3 to TRBJ2-7; a possible D gene is TRBD2 (6 bases). Germline V gene sequence: CDR1 SGHNT, CDR2 YENEEA. The CDR3 runs 15 residues. V dropped 1 base and J dropped 1 base, with 11 bases sitting between them. CDR3 sequence (DNA): TGTGCCAGCAGCTTAGTGAGCGGGCCATCCTACGAGCAGTACTTC. Its translation is CASSLVSGPSYEQYF.

The chain couples TRBV29-1 to TRBJ1-1; tentative D call: TRBD1 (5 bases). Germline-derived CDR1 and CDR2 are SQVTM and ANQGSEA. The CDR3 spans 13 residues. Deletions cut 7 bases from V and 3 bases from J, with 15 bases between. In nucleotides, the CDR3 is TGCAGCGGAGGGACCGCTGCGGACACTGAAGCTTTCTTT. This sequence encodes CSGGTAADTEAFF. Looking up the rest from reference TRBV29-1 and TRBJ1-1 gives the full variable domain: SAVISQKPSRDICQRGTSLTIQCQVDSQVTMMFWYRQQPGQSLTLIATANQGSEATYESGFVIDKFPISRPNLTFSTLTVSNMSPEDSSIYLCSGGTAADTEAFFGQGTRLTVV.

This clone was seen once. This chain uses TRBV5-1 with TRBJ1-2, with a tentative D call TRBD1 (6 bases). CDR1 SGHRS and CDR2 YFSETQ come from the germline V gene. The length of the CDR3 is 16 residues. V dropped 0 bases and J dropped 5 bases, with 17 bases sitting between them. The CDR3 region has the DNA TGCGCCAGCAGCTTGGTAGGGGGAGCAGGGGTGTATGGCTACACCTTC. Encoded protein: CASSLVGGAGVYGYTF.

This clone has a single count. This rearrangement joins TRBV7-2 to TRBJ2-7, with 10 bases matching TRBD1. Trimming removed 3 bases from V and 4 bases from J; junction bases left unmatched: 6. Germline assignment: CDR1 SGHTA and CDR2 FQGNSA. This CDR3 spans 15 amino acids. DNA for the CDR3: TGTGCCAGCAGCTTGTTTGGGGACAGGGGTTACGAGCAGTACTTC. It encodes CASSLFGDRGYEQYF.

This clone was picked up one time. The J gene is TRBJ2-6, the V gene TRBV4-2; D not resolved. V was cut by 4 bases and J by 1 base, with 11 bases left in between. CDR1 is LGHNA, CDR2 YNFKEQ, per germline. The CDR3 sequence is 16 residues long. The CDR3 region is CASSRVLISGANVLTF. Here the CDR3 DNA reads TGTGCCAGCAGCCGGGTCCTCATTTCTGGGGCCAACGTCCTGACTTTC.

The rearrangement links TRBV7-6 to TRBJ2-3, with TRBD2 matching over 14 bases. The CDR3 totals 16 residues. The germline gives CDR1 SGHVS, CDR2 FNYEAQ. V was pared by 4 bases and J by 6 bases, with 6 bases of the junction left unmatched. DNA for the CDR3: TGTGCCAGCAGCTCCTTGACTAGCGGGGGGGCGGATACGCAGTATTTT. It is translated as CASSSLTSGGADTQYF.

This clone was seen more than once but under ten times. Sequence at one end of the junction differs from germline and may be a read error. The rearrangement links TRBV19 to TRBJ1-2; D is perhaps TRBD1 (6 bases). The CDR3 has 13 amino acids. In germline, CDR1 is LNHDA, CDR2 SQIVND (reference sequence). CDR3 in amino acids: CASSSRQAFDHLF. Here the CDR3 DNA reads TGTGCCAGTAGTTCTCGACAGGCTTTTGACCACCTCTTC.

The chain joins TRBV7-2 to TRBJ1-2; perhaps TRBD1 as D (5 bases). The CDR3 length is 14 residues. The V end was cut by 3 bases, the J end by 3 bases, with 11 bases between. Germline CDR1 SGHTA, CDR2 FQGNSA. The CDR3 region is CASSLAGFDYGYTF. CDR3 bases: TGTGCCAGCAGCTTGGCAGGGTTTGACTATGGCTACACCTTC. Full variable domain (outside the CDR3, taken from reference TRBV7-2 and TRBJ1-2): GAGVSQSPSNKVTEKGKDVELRCDPISGHTALYWYRQSLGQGLEFLIYFQGNSAPDKSGLPSDRFSAERTGGSVSTLTIQRTQQEDSAVYLCASSLAGFDYGYTFGSGTRLTVV.

The chain is built from TRBV15 and TRBJ1-5; D gene ambiguous. The CDR3 sequence is 12 residues long. Germline CDR1 reads LNHNV; CDR2 reads YYDKDF (reference sequence). Trimming removed 0 bases from V and 9 bases from J, with 6 bases in between. CDR3 residues: CATSRDAGPQHF. CDR3 DNA: TGTGCCACCAGCAGAGATGCGGGGCCCCAGCATTTT.

The chain couples TRBV10-3 to TRBJ2-3, with no clear D. This CDR3 is built from 14 residues. The germline V gene has CDR1 ENHRY and CDR2 SYGVKD. Trimming left V 0 bases short and J 5 bases short, with 9 bases between. The CDR3 DNA is TGTGCCATCAGTGAGTCGGCGTCCCTAGATACGCAGTATTTT. This translates into CAISESASLDTQYF.

The rearrangement joins TRBV29-1 to TRBJ1-4; TRBD1 matches at 8 bases. CDR3 length: 13 amino acids. V lost 8 bases and J lost 2; bases outside the gene matches: 4. The germline V gene has CDR1 SQVTM and CDR2 ANQGSEA. CDR3 region: CSIQGGTNEKLFF. CDR3 DNA sequence: TGCAGCATACAGGGGGGCACTAATGAAAAACTGTTTTTT.

The CDR3 DNA follows: TGTGCCAGCAAGCGGGCAGGGGTAACCTATGGCTACACCTTC. This translates into CASKRAGVTYGYTF. This rearrangement joins TRBV28 to TRBJ1-2; weak D call: TRBD1 (6 bases). Trimming stripped 7 bases from V and 4 bases from J, with 16 bases between. The germline CDR1 and CDR2 sequences are MDHEN and SYDVKM. The CDR3 has 14 amino acids.